This TCR gamma chain originates from a study of Vδ1+ human thymocytes. Whole-study results and caveats: Many TRG clonotypes were shared between donors; TRD repertoires were essentially private. In the thymus, TRG and TRD repertoires looked highly polyclonal with Gaussian CDR3 lengths. Despite high sort purity, roughly a fifth of thymic T cell receptor delta sequences were Vdelta2.

On this clone: Its antigen is currently unknown.

Extracted RNA was reverse transcribed into cDNA. Multiplex PCR used pooled V-gene forward primers and a constant-region reverse primer to amplify CDR3s. TCRdb reprocessed the multiplex PCR reads using CATT. The data contain about 27,000 gamma-chain clones, roughly 20% of them singletons. The CDR3 has 12 amino acids. Trimming removed 0 bases from V and 12 bases from J; junction bases left unmatched: 8. Germline V gene lookup returns CDR1 VTNTFY and CDR2 YDVSTARD (reference sequence). Thymocytes were sorted as CD3+ TCRVdelta1+ TCRVdelta2- after alphabeta T cell depletion. Vdelta1+ thymocyte sorts reached between 98% and 99.6% purity.

This rearrangement joins TRGV3 to TRGJ1 or TRGJ2. This clonotype was sampled from a boy under two years old who had congenital heart surgery. What was sequenced was Vdelta1+ gamma-delta thymocytes from the thymus. The subset denotes: FACS-sorted CD3+ TCRalphabeta- TCRVdelta1+ TCRVdelta2- thymocytes. The CDR3 bases are TGTGCCACCTGGGACAGGCTGAGAAGGAAACTCTTT. Amino acids: CATWDRLRRKLF.